This TCR beta chain was identified in a study of cytomegalovirus exposure and HLA in healthy donors. Study background: A preliminary data release comprised approximately 85 million unique TCRs obtained from HLA-typed donors.

Points on this clone: Its cognate antigen is unknown.

Germline assignment: CDR1 LGHNT and CDR2 FRNRAP. CDR3 size: 12 residues. Trimming cost V 6 bases and J 1 base, with 7 bases left between them. Overall study results and limits: A missense DCLRE1C variant was associated with V- and J-gene trimming of TCR beta chains in a later analysis, and an independent cohort replicated the association. Researchers counted 180 or so TCR beta chains as cytomegalovirus-associated.

Both 60 Vbeta primers and 13 Jbeta primers went into the PCR. TCRdb keeps only in-frame clones here, not all; method: immunoSEQ multiplex PCR. The listing records more than 45,000 clones. At the time of sampling, donors were nominally healthy, though unrecorded immune exposures were likely. V and J are TRBV12-5 and TRBJ2-7; tentatively, D is TRBD1 (6 bases). The sequencing input was PBMCs. This TCR derives from a male donor in good health and CMV-seronegative. The CDR3: CASGTGSYEQYF. CDR3 DNA: TGTGCTAGTGGGACAGGTTCCTACGAGCAGTACTTC.